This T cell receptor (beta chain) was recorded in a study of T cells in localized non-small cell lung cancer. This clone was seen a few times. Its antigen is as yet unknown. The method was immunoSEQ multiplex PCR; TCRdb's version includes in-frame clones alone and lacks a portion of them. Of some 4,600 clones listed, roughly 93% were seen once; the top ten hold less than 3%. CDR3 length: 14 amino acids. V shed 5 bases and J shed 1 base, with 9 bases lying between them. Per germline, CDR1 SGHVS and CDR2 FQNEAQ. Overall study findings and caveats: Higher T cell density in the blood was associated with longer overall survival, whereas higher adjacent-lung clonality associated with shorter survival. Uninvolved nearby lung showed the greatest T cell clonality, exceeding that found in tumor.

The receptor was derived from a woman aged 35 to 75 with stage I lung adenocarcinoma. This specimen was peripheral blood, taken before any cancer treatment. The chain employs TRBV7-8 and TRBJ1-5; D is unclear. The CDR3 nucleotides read TGTGCCAGCAGCCCAGTTGGGAGCAATCAGCCCCAGCATTTT. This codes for CASSPVGSNQPQHF.